Following are 24 T cell receptor beta chains from one sample sequenced in a study of blood T cell repertoires in COVID-19. The data were produced by immunoSEQ multiplex PCR, yet TCRdb's version contains in-frame clones alone and is incomplete. The sample carries some 320,000 clones, over 90% recorded once. The sequenced sample consisted of PBMCs or T cells enriched from blood (not recorded which). The receptors were gathered from a woman in her thirties who had been exposed to COVID-19.

The genes are TRBV14 and TRBJ2-7; 10 nucleotides match TRBD2. The germline V gene encodes CDR1 SGHDN and CDR2 FVKESK. The V gene end was trimmed by 4 bases and the J gene end by 0 bases; junction bases not matched to a gene: 6. CDR3 size: 16 residues. The CDR3 spells CASSPLGLADSYEQYF. DNA for the CDR3: TGTGCCAGCAGCCCCCTAGGACTAGCGGACTCCTACGAGCAGTACTTC.

The CDR3 DNA sequence: TGTGCCAGCAGCCAACTTTCTAACTATGGCTACACCTTC. Translation gives CASSQLSNYGYTF. The chain employs TRBV3-1 (or the pseudogene TRBV3-2) and TRBJ1-2; D gene ambiguous. Germline V gives CDR1 LGHDT, CDR2 YNNKEL (reference sequence). The CDR3 contains 13 residues. V lost 2 bases and J lost 0, with 4 bases in between.

The chain uses TRBV5-1 and TRBJ1-2, with TRBD1 as a possible D gene (5 bases). Per the germline V gene, CDR1 is SGHRS and CDR2 is YFSETQ. With 0 bases removed from V and 5 bases from J, the gap between germline ends came to 14 bases. This CDR3 has 15 residues. The CDR3 DNA reads TGCGCCAGCAGCTTGGAAGGGGTATCCCCTTATGGCTACACCTTC. This gives the protein CASSLEGVSPYGYTF.

The chain combines TRBV5-4 with TRBJ1-4, with 10 positions matching TRBD1. V gave up 5 bases and J gave up 8 bases; unmatched junction bases: 6. This CDR3 comprises 14 residues. Germline V gene sequence: CDR1 SGHNT, CDR2 YYREEE (reference sequence). DNA for the CDR3: TGTGCCAGCAGTTTGACAGGGGGCCCGGAAAAACTGTTTTTT. Encoded protein: CASSLTGGPEKLFF.

The chain employs TRBV5-1 and TRBJ1-4; possible D gene TRBD1, 5 bases. Trimming took 0 bases from V and 7 from J, leaving 13 bases between them. The CDR3 covers 15 residues. CDR1 is SGHRS, CDR2 YFSETQ, per germline. In nucleotides, the CDR3 is TGCGCCAGCAGCTTGGCCCGGGGGGACGGTGAAAAACTGTTTTTT. It translates to CASSLARGDGEKLFF.

V and J are TRBV5-1 and TRBJ2-5, with 7 bases fitting TRBD1. The CDR3 has 13 amino acids. Germline values: CDR1 SGHRS, CDR2 YFSETQ. V shed 4 bases, J shed 5 bases, and the junction held 5 bases outside the gene matches. The CDR3 region has the DNA TGCGCCAGCAGCCCGACAGGGTCGGAGACCCAGTACTTC. Its protein product is CASSPTGSETQYF.

V is TRBV7-6 and J is TRBJ1-3, with D hard to call. V gave up 4 bases and J gave up 0 bases, with 10 bases separating them. Germline CDR1 SGHVS, CDR2 FNYEAQ. This CDR3 contains 15 residues. The CDR3 loop is CASSSRESSGNTIYF. In DNA form, the CDR3 reads TGTGCCAGCAGCTCCCGGGAGAGCTCTGGAAACACCATATATTTT.

The DNA for the CDR3 is TGTGCCAGCAGCCTGACAGGGTCTGGGGGGGAGCTGTTTTTT. Its protein product is CASSLTGSGGELFF. The V and J genes are TRBV5-6 and TRBJ2-2; 7 bases agree with TRBD1. The V segment lost 4 bases and the J segment 8 bases; nucleotides outside the gene matches: 8. The CDR3 extends over 14 amino acids. In germline, CDR1 is SGHDT, CDR2 YYEEEE.

The rearrangement uses TRBV29-1 and TRBJ1-2, with D tentatively TRBD1 (5 bases). CDR3 length: 14 residues. Between the trimmed V and J ends, which lost 6 bases and 4 bases, there was a span of 18 bases. Per germline, CDR1 SQVTM and CDR2 ANQGSEA. The CDR3 DNA is TGCAGCGTCGATAGATCGACGGACATCTATGGCTACACCTTC. Protein product: CSVDRSTDIYGYTF.

The genes are TRBV7-6 and TRBJ2-3; 7 positions match TRBD2. Germline loops: CDR1 SGHVS, CDR2 FNYEAQ. The CDR3 is 16 residues long. V lost 7 bases to trimming and J lost 0 bases; unmatched junction nucleotides: 10. The CDR3 region has the DNA TGTGCCAGCAACTCTGGGAGGGCGTCTAGCACAGATACGCAGTATTTT. This encodes CASNSGRASSTDTQYF.

The chain uses TRBV7-6 and TRBJ2-1; 8 nucleotides match TRBD2. With 5 bases clipped from V and 7 bases from J, the junction kept 13 bases outside the gene matches. CDR3 length equals 16 residues. CDR1 and CDR2 (germline): SGHVS, FNYEAQ. In DNA, the CDR3 is TGTGCCAGCAGCCCCCGGGGTGCGGGGGGCGGGAATGAGCAGTTCTTC. Translated: CASSPRGAGGGNEQFF.

V and J are TRBV6-6 and TRBJ1-2, with D unresolved. The CDR3 is 14 residues long. V shed 8 bases and J shed 4 bases, with 17 bases lying between them. Germline values: CDR1 MNHNY, CDR2 SVGAGI (reference sequence). The CDR3 loop reads CASDFGDVIYGYTF. DNA of the CDR3: TGTGCCAGCGACTTTGGAGACGTCATCTATGGCTACACCTTC.

CDR3 loop: CASSLQQVMNTEAFF. The CDR3 nucleotides read TGTGCCAGCAGCTTACAACAGGTGATGAACACTGAAGCTTTCTTT. The V gene is TRBV7-2, the J gene TRBJ1-1; D is perhaps TRBD1 (5 bases). CDR3 length: 15 amino acids. The germline V and J ends were trimmed by 2 bases and 0 bases, with 10 bases remaining between them. Germline loops: CDR1 SGHTA, CDR2 FQGNSA.

V and J are TRBV5-6 and TRBJ1-3; tentatively, D is TRBD1 (5 bases). V dropped 4 bases and J dropped 4 bases, with 12 bases sitting between them. CDR3 length equals 14 residues. Germline-derived CDR1 and CDR2 are SGHDT and YYEEEE. The CDR3 DNA reads TGTGCCAGCAGCCAATCAGGGTCGGGAAACACCATATATTTT. This sequence encodes CASSQSGSGNTIYF.

The genes are TRBV5-1 and TRBJ2-5, with D unresolved. The length of the CDR3 is 16 residues. CDR1 is SGHRS and CDR2 is YFSETQ in the germline V gene. The V end lost 0 bases, the J end lost 5 bases, and 17 bases lay between the germline ends. CDR3 nucleotides: TGCGCCAGCAGCTTGGTTGCGGCTGATTGGCGTGAGACCCAGTACTTC. Its protein is CASSLVAADWRETQYF.

This chain links TRBV6-5 with TRBJ2-2; TRBD2 matches 10 bases. Trimming took 8 bases from V and 8 from J; bases not matched to a gene: 8. Germline lookup yields CDR1 MNHEY and CDR2 SVGAGI. This CDR3 spans 14 amino acids. The CDR3: CASPPSGGVGELFF. The CDR3 nucleotides read TGTGCCAGCCCCCCTAGCGGGGGCGTAGGGGAGCTGTTTTTT.

The chain combines TRBV19 with TRBJ1-1; no reliable D call. CDR3 length equals 13 residues. Germline V gene data show CDR1 as LNHDA and CDR2 as SQIVND (reference sequence). V lost 3 bases and J lost 2, with 7 bases in between. The CDR3 DNA is TGTGCCAGTAGTATTACAGATAACACTGAAGCTTTCTTT. Its protein is CASSITDNTEAFF.

V is TRBV19 and J is TRBJ1-1; D gene ambiguous. CDR3 size: 13 residues. V was pared by 9 bases and J by 4 bases, with 15 bases between. Germline CDR1 and CDR2: LNHDA and SQIVND (reference sequence). CDR3 in amino acids: CASGRTALTEAFF. The CDR3 nucleotides are TGTGCCAGCGGGAGGACCGCCCTCACTGAAGCTTTCTTT.

The V gene is TRBV24-1, the J gene TRBJ2-1, with 14 bases lining up with TRBD2. Unmatched junction bases numbered 5, after V lost 3 bases and J lost 8 bases. There are 16 residues in the CDR3. Germline CDR1 and CDR2: KGHDR and SFDVKD. CDR3 DNA sequence: TGTGCCACCAGTGATGGGGGACTAGCGGGGGTGGATGAGCAGTTCTTC. As protein: CATSDGGLAGVDEQFF.

The CDR3 sequence: CASSYGGLNYEQYF. The DNA of the CDR3 is TGTGCCAGCAGTTACGGCGGGCTCAACTACGAGCAGTACTTC. The rearrangement joins TRBV6-2 or TRBV6-3 to TRBJ2-7; TRBD2 is a possible D gene (5 bases). Germline CDR1 and CDR2: MNHEY and SVGEGT. This CDR3 comprises 14 residues. Trimming removed 2 bases from V and 3 bases from J, with 11 bases in between.

This clone occurred once. This chain uses TRBV25-1 with TRBJ2-7, with D maybe TRBD1 (5 bases). This CDR3 region has 14 residues. V was clipped by 1 base and J by 2 bases, with 9 bases between them. The germline V gene has CDR1 MGHDK and CDR2 SYGVNS. The chain's CDR3 is CASSELPGTYEQYF. The CDR3 coding sequence is TGTGCCAGCAGTGAATTACCAGGGACCTACGAGCAGTACTTC.

This sequence joins TRBV5-1 and TRBJ2-3, with D hard to call. V was shortened by 0 bases and J by 5 bases, with 7 bases between the two germline ends. This CDR3 spans 13 amino acids. CDR1 and CDR2 from the germline V gene are SGHRS and YFSETQ. For the CDR3, the DNA is TGCGCCAGCAGCTTGGGTAGCTTAGATACGCAGTATTTT. This encodes CASSLGSLDTQYF.

This chain connects TRBV6-1 to TRBJ2-7; TRBD1 matches at 9 bases. The CDR3 has 16 amino acids. In germline, CDR1 is MNHNS, CDR2 SASEGT. V was clipped by 4 bases and J by 5 bases; unmatched bases: 12. As DNA, the CDR3 is TGTGCCAGCAGTGTCTTACAGGGGGCGCAAGGGAACGAGCAGTACTTC. This encodes CASSVLQGAQGNEQYF.

The V gene is TRBV19, the J gene TRBJ1-4; maybe TRBD1 (5 bases). The germline V gene has CDR1 LNHDA and CDR2 SQIVND (reference sequence). The CDR3 has 14 amino acids. Trimming removed 8 bases from V and 7 bases from J, with 17 bases in between. The CDR3 here is CASGHQGYAEKLFF. CDR3 bases: TGTGCCAGTGGACATCAGGGCTACGCTGAAAAACTGTTTTTT.